This paragraph covers one T cell receptor beta chain sequence. Its antigen remains unknown. This sample was included in a study of T cells in Graves' hyperthyroidism and ophthalmopathy. Authors of the study amplified TCR beta CDR3 regions from RNA transcripts. When the TCR CDR3 underwent first-round RT-PCR, the HTBI primer set was used. TCRdb used MiXCR to reprocess the multiplex PCR reads, holding one entry per CDR3 protein. This table holds just under 750,000 distinct CDR3 sequences, roughly 32% found once. Broader study findings: Researchers report that a 13 V-J model separated ophthalmopathy from stable hyperthyroidism. Most thyroid clonotypes that were expanded above 0.001 also turned up in blood.

Hyperthyroidism of Graves' type that showed no ophthalmopathy progression within 18 months was stable. Exclusion criteria comprised uncontrolled infection, other autoimmune disease, pregnancy or lactation. The sequencing sample was made of blood. The receptor was isolated from a woman in her thirties or forties with Graves' hyperthyroidism.

The DNA for the CDR3 is TGTGCCAGCACCTACGAACAGGGCTACACCTTC. Translation: CASTYEQGYTF. V is TRBV12-3 or TRBV12-4 and J is TRBJ1-2; no clear D gene. Trimming left V 7 bases short and J 8 bases short, with 11 bases between. CDR3 length equals 11 residues.